The present T cell receptor beta chain was sequenced within a study of prognosis after radiotherapy for stage I lung cancer. Study background: The patients comprised about 12 men and several women, spanning ages roughly 53 to 90 and having a median of about 70 years. Patients in the cohort never received concurrent therapy with stereotactic body radiotherapy.

The study amplified the TCR beta CDR3 region from genomic DNA. This amplification was carried out by two rounds of multiplex PCR. Primers (each specific to one TRBV or TRBJ gene) were used in first-round PCR. TCRdb itself ran the multiplex PCR reads through MiXCR, one entry per CDR3 protein. The data hold 15,000 or so distinct CDR3 sequences, with about 47% observed a single time. CT and PET/CT showed node-negative disease in all patients, who had no prior chemotherapy, radiotherapy or other malignancies. V gave up 7 bases and J gave up 6 bases; unmatched junction bases: 8. The CDR3 has 15 residues. From germline, CDR1 is MNHEY and CDR2 SVGEGT.

The sequence derives from a donor aged 50 or older with non-small cell lung cancer. The sample was PBMCs, taken before or after stereotactic body radiation therapy (not recorded which). The chain joins TRBV6-2 or TRBV6-3 to TRBJ2-3; 12 bases align to TRBD1. The CDR3 region is CASIPGQGAWDTQYF. In DNA, the CDR3 is TGTGCCAGCATTCCGGGACAGGGGGCTTGGGATACGCAGTATTTT.